Included here is one T cell receptor beta chain sequence, with context. Its antigen is unidentified. This record belongs to a study of graft-versus-host responses after intestinal transplantation. About the research overall: Tacrolimus plus steroids were given to all recipients for approximately three years, preceded by anti-thymocyte globulin induction. Findings of the study overall: Early HvG declines after transplant were associated with peak circulating GvH clone levels.

CDR3 length equals 13 residues. Germline CDR1 and CDR2: SGHDN and FVKESK. V was cut by 4 bases and J by 7 bases, with 14 bases left in between. Produced via immunoSEQ multiplex PCR; TCRdb's table is partial and in-frame only. The repertoire holds about 16,000 clones, with roughly four fifths as singletons. Intraepithelial and lamina propria lymphocytes were isolated from graft specimens. The genes are TRBV14 and TRBJ2-7; the D gene is possibly TRBD2 (6 bases). The clonotype originates from a human patient who received an intestinal transplant, so some T cells may come from the graft donor. This specimen consisted of ileum tissue, obtained 584 days after intestinal transplantation. The CDR3 nucleotides are TGTGCCAGCAGCCGGGCCTGGAGGGTGGAGCAGTACTTC. Translating gives CASSRAWRVEQYF.